This TCR beta chain comes out of a study of siplizumab effects on memory and regulatory T cells. The CDR3 contains 15 residues. The germline gives CDR1 SGHVS, CDR2 FNYEAQ. V lost 3 bases to trimming and J lost 0 bases, with 8 bases between them. The data were produced by immunoSEQ multiplex PCR, yet TCRdb's version contains in-frame clones alone and is incomplete. The sample holds 75,000 to 95,000 clones; around 89% are singletons and the top ten take about 16%. This chain joins TRBV7-6 and TRBJ1-4; D might be TRBD1 (5 bases). The sequenced sample consisted of CD4+ T cells sorted from blood. The TCR sequence derives from a human donor in good health. The CDR3 loop is CASSFQGATNEKLFF. CDR3 DNA sequence: TGTGCCAGCAGCTTTCAGGGAGCAACTAATGAAAAACTGTTTTTT.